This T cell receptor beta chain is drawn from a study of T-cell memory formation after mild COVID-19. Study-level background: For the most part, TCR clusters were specific to one donor. Overall study findings and caveats: Mostly located in CM and EM were contracting CD4+ clones, with contracting CD8+ clones located in EMRA.

The germline V gene encodes CDR1 SQVTM and CDR2 ANQGSEA. CDR3 length equals 12 residues. Trimming took off 6 bases at V and 6 bases at J, with 14 bases between the two ends. On this clonotype: Antigen specificity is unknown.

TCRdb analysed the 5' RACE reads with MiXCR anew, one entry per CDR3 protein. Of fewer than 250,000 distinct CDR3 sequences listed, around 26% are singletons. The source material was PBMCs or a T cell subset sorted from them (not recorded which). The J gene is TRBJ1-1, the V gene TRBV29-1; maybe TRBD1 (6 bases). The TCR originated in an adult woman who had mild COVID-19 (a few samples of this study predate the infection). Cell type and time point are not known. The CDR3 DNA reads as TGCAGCGTAGCAGGGGACGAACCTGAAGCTTTCTTT. This codes for CSVAGDEPEAFF.